The 8 T cell receptor beta chains listed next were all sequenced from one sample in a study of technical replicates of blood from four donors. TCRdb's table, derived via immunoSEQ multiplex PCR, lists solely in-frame clones and lacks some. The table lists 70,000 to 80,000 clones, approximately 90% of them singletons. The sequencing input was T cells isolated from PBMCs. The receptors originated from a human donor in good health.

The chain couples TRBV5-1 to TRBJ2-5; TRBD2 might be the D (5 bases). The CDR3 runs 15 residues. Per the germline V gene, CDR1 is SGHRS and CDR2 is YFSETQ. The V gene lost 10 bases and the J gene lost 2 bases, with 21 bases spanning the gap. The CDR3 loop reads CACSPLRALQETQYF. The CDR3 DNA sequence: TGCGCCTGTAGCCCCCTGCGGGCCCTACAAGAGACCCAGTACTTC.

The chain uses TRBV5-6 and TRBJ2-7; 8 nucleotides match TRBD1. CDR3 size: 15 residues. After removal of 1 base from V and 5 bases from J, the junction contained 8 bases not matched to a gene. Germline V gives CDR1 SGHDT, CDR2 YYEEEE. This CDR3 is CASSLWGAGGHEQYF. CDR3 sequence (DNA): TGTGCCAGCAGCTTGTGGGGGGCAGGGGGCCACGAGCAGTACTTC.

In this sample, this clone turned up once. CDR3: CASSVGGTFSYEQYF. In DNA form, the CDR3 reads TGTGCCAGCAGCGTTGGGGGGACTTTCTCCTACGAGCAGTACTTC. J is TRBJ2-7 and V is TRBV9; D is possibly TRBD2 (6 bases). There are 15 residues in the CDR3. With 2 bases removed from V and 0 bases from J, the gap between germline ends came to 12 bases. Germline CDR1 reads SGDLS; CDR2 reads YYNGEE.

This clone has only one observation. The V and J genes are TRBV7-8 and TRBJ2-7; D unresolved. The V gene lost 0 bases and the J gene lost 3 bases, with 15 bases spanning the gap. The germline CDR1 and CDR2 sequences are SGHVS and FQNEAQ. CDR3 size: 16 residues. The CDR3 sequence is CASSLARRPKNYEQYF. The CDR3 DNA follows: TGTGCCAGCAGCTTAGCGCGCAGGCCAAAGAACTACGAGCAGTACTTC.

The chain combines TRBV29-1 with TRBJ2-6; D possibly corresponds to TRBD2 (5 bases). V dropped 5 bases and J dropped 1 base, with 12 bases sitting between them. Germline CDR1 is SQVTM and CDR2 is ANQGSEA. CDR3 length equals 15 residues. The DNA of the CDR3 is TGCAGCGTTAGATACGGAGGATCTGGGGCCAACGTCCTGACTTTC. Its translation: CSVRYGGSGANVLTF. Together with reference TRBV29-1 and TRBJ2-6, the CDR3 gives the full variable domain: SAVISQKPSRDICQRGTSLTIQCQVDSQVTMMFWYRQQPGQSLTLIATANQGSEATYESGFVIDKFPISRPNLTFSTLTVSNMSPEDSSIYLCSVRYGGSGANVLTFGAGSRLTVL.

Only one count was recorded for this clone. The same CDR3 is also encoded by other DNA sequences in this sample. This chain links TRBV28 with TRBJ1-2, with 9 bases aligning to TRBD1. J was trimmed by 2 bases and V by 2 bases; bases with no gene match: 0. Looked up from germline, CDR1 is MDHEN and CDR2 is SYDVKM. The CDR3 has 14 residues. In DNA form, the CDR3 reads TGTGCCAGCAGTTTAGGACAGGGGAACTATGGCTACACCTTC. The encoded protein is CASSLGQGNYGYTF.

The chain recombines TRBV27 with TRBJ1-5; TRBD1 might be the D (5 bases). V was shortened by 5 bases and J by 4 bases, with 18 bases between the two germline ends. The length of the CDR3 is 16 residues. CDR1 MNHEY and CDR2 SMNVEV come from the germline V gene (reference sequence). CDR3 nucleotides: TGTGCCAGCAGTCCCGAATTGGGGCGAGTTAATCAGCCCCAGCATTTT. Protein: CASSPELGRVNQPQHF.

The table lists this clone with a count of one. The chain uses TRBV28 and TRBJ1-2, with 8 bases lining up with TRBD1. CDR1 and CDR2 from the germline V gene are MDHEN and SYDVKM. The J segment lost 5 bases and the V segment lost 5 bases, leaving 16 bases of the junction unmatched. The CDR3 has 17 amino acids. CDR3 in amino acids: CASSPPGQGDLLYGYTF. CDR3 coding DNA: TGTGCCAGCAGTCCCCCAGGACAGGGAGACTTACTTTATGGCTACACCTTC.